This is a list of T cell receptor beta chains from one sample in a study of type 1 and type 2 diabetes patients. TCRdb reprocessed the multiplex PCR reads via MiXCR and lists one record per CDR3 protein. The sample has about 270,000 distinct CDR3 sequences, over 45% seen once. The sample taken for sequencing was peripheral blood mononuclear cells (PBMCs). The receptors here all came from a man between 18 and 35 years old with type 2 diabetes. CDR3s include the opening cysteine and the closing phenylalanine or tryptophan. D genes are given only for firm matches. Clone size is shown for a subset of rows, as once, few, many or a class of expanded clone.

D gene,J gene,clone size,V gene,CDR3 protein,CDR3 DNA
TRBD1,TRBJ2-7,few,TRBV6-9,CASRDRENEQYF,TGTGCCAGCAGGGACAGGGAGAACGAGCAGTACTTC
TRBD1,TRBJ1-5,.,TRBV6-6,CASRNWDREGNQPQHF,TGTGCCAGCAGAAACTGGGACAGGGAAGGCAATCAGCCCCAGCATTTT
TRBD1,TRBJ1-5,.,TRBV30,CAYHTGGPHQPQHF,TGTGCCTACCACACAGGGGGTCCGCATCAGCCCCAGCATTTT
.,TRBJ2-6,.,TRBV5-1,CASSLGFLLDSPSGANVLTF,TGCGCCAGCAGCTTGGGTTTTTTGCTGGACAGTCCCTCTGGGGCCAACGTCCTGACTTTC
TRBD1,TRBJ2-5,.,TRBV5-1,CASSQYRGLETQYF,TGCGCCAGCAGCCAGTACAGGGGGCTAGAGACCCAGTACTTC
.,TRBJ1-2,.,TRBV20-1,CSARELRAGYGYTF,TGCAGTGCTAGAGAACTGAGGGCAGGGTATGGCTACACCTTC
TRBD1,TRBJ1-2,few,TRBV5-1,CASSLDPTGGWYGYTF,TGCGCCAGCAGCTTGGACCCAACAGGGGGATGGTATGGCTACACCTTC
TRBD1,TRBJ2-5,.,TRBV7-8,CASSSTTNRGQETQYF,TGTGCCAGCAGCTCCACTACAAACAGGGGGCAAGAGACCCAGTACTTC
.,TRBJ2-5,.,TRBV9,CASSGGLPRRETQYF,TGTGCCAGCAGCGGGGGACTTCCGAGGAGGGAGACCCAGTACTTC
TRBD2,TRBJ2-7,.,TRBV7-2,CASAHAGTSTYEQYF,TGTGCCAGCGCCCACGCCGGGACTAGTACCTACGAGCAGTACTTC
.,TRBJ2-1,.,TRBV2,CASSANEQFF,TGTGCCAGCAGTGCAAATGAGCAGTTCTTC
.,TRBJ2-7,few,TRBV5-1,CASSLQESYEQYF,TGCGCCAGCAGCTTACAGGAGTCCTACGAGCAGTACTTC
.,TRBJ1-1,many,TRBV2,CASSDRGPNTEAFF,TGTGCCAGCAGTGACCGCGGACCCAACACTGAAGCTTTCTTT
.,TRBJ1-1,few,TRBV12-3/TRBV12-4,CASSRAGNTEAFF,TGTGCCAGCAGCAGAGCAGGGAACACTGAAGCTTTCTTT
.,TRBJ1-6,few,TRBV20-1,CSAGSGGGGGSPLHF,TGCAGTGCTGGTTCGGGAGGCGGGGGTGGTTCACCCCTCCACTTT
.,TRBJ2-2,once,TRBV2,CASSGHYTGKLFF,TGTGCCAGCAGCGGACACTACACCGGGAAGCTGTTTTTT
.,TRBJ2-3,.,TRBV11-3,CASSFKTGTDTQYF,TGTGCCAGCAGCTTTAAGACAGGCACAGATACGCAGTATTTT
TRBD1,TRBJ1-1,.,TRBV7-2,CASSLEGARTEAFF,TGTGCCAGCAGCCTAGAGGGGGCTCGGACTGAAGCTTTCTTT
TRBD1,TRBJ2-1,.,TRBV7-3,CASSLKTGGYNEQFF,TGTGCCAGCAGCTTAAAAACAGGGGGCTACAATGAGCAGTTCTTC
.,TRBJ2-7,.,TRBV7-2,CASSPTAYEQYF,TGTGCCAGCAGCCCAACAGCATACGAGCAGTACTTC
TRBD2,TRBJ2-1,few,TRBV10-3,CAISDLSGGAGNEQFF,TGTGCCATCAGTGATTTAAGCGGGGGGGCGGGCAATGAGCAGTTCTTC
.,TRBJ2-7,.,TRBV2,CASSQGRATPYEQYF,TGTGCCAGCAGCCAAGGCAGGGCAACTCCCTACGAGCAGTACTTC
.,TRBJ2-1,few,TRBV5-1,CASSLDLLNEQFF,TGCGCCAGCAGCTTGGACCTTTTGAATGAGCAGTTCTTC
TRBD1,TRBJ2-7,few,TRBV20-1,CSAVDRYEQYF,TGCAGTGCCGTGGACAGGTACGAGCAGTACTTC
.,TRBJ2-4,once,TRBV7-2,CASSLESVEQYF,TGTGCCAGCAGCTTAGAGTCCGTTGAGCAGTACTTC
.,TRBJ1-1,.,TRBV20-1,CSARDRYPNTEAFF,TGCAGTGCTAGAGATAGGTACCCGAACACTGAAGCTTTCTTT
.,TRBJ2-1,.,TRBV7-2,CASSQDLGGGYNEQFF,TGCGCCAGCAGCCAAGATCTAGGGGGGGGGTACAATGAGCAGTTCTTC
.,TRBJ1-5,few,TRBV19,CASRGFSNQPQHF,TGTGCCAGTAGGGGTTTCAGCAATCAGCCCCAGCATTTT
.,TRBJ1-4,.,TRBV7-2,CASSSPGSRGRKLFF,TGTGCCAGCAGCTCCCCCGGCAGTCGGGGGAGAAAACTGTTTTTT
.,TRBJ1-2,many,TRBV7-2,CASSLYYGYTF,TGTGCCAGCAGCTTATACTATGGCTACACCTTC
TRBD2,TRBJ2-7,few,TRBV7-2,CASTSSGGSYEQYF,TGTGCCAGCACTTCGAGCGGGGGATCCTACGAGCAGTACTTC
.,TRBJ2-7,.,TRBV10-1,CAIKQDYEQYF,TGTGCCATCAAGCAGGACTACGAGCAGTACTTC
.,TRBJ2-6,many,TRBV15,CATSREGGAGANVLTF,TGTGCCACCAGCAGAGAGGGCGGCGCTGGGGCCAACGTCCTGACTTTC
.,TRBJ2-1,.,TRBV6-2/TRBV6-3,CASSVREVSYNEQFF,TGTGCCAGCAGTGTTCGAGAGGTGTCCTACAATGAGCAGTTCTTC
.,TRBJ2-5,.,TRBV20-1,CSGLLGVGETQYF,TGCAGTGGGCTATTGGGCGTGGGAGAGACCCAGTACTTC
.,TRBJ1-1,few,TRBV30,CACRRQTNTEAFF,TGTGCCTGCCGCAGACAGACGAACACTGAAGCTTTCTTT
TRBD1,TRBJ1-1,once,TRBV12-3/TRBV12-4,CASSLRGQGGRGAFF,TGTGCCAGCAGTTTAAGGGGACAGGGGGGGCGAGGAGCTTTCTTT
.,TRBJ2-1,few,TRBV28,CASSKGLSEQFF,TGTGCCAGCAGTAAGGGCTTATCCGAGCAGTTCTTC
.,TRBJ1-3,.,TRBV2,CASSYSNSGNTIYF,TGTGCCAGCAGTTACAGTAACTCTGGAAACACCATATATTTT
.,TRBJ1-1,.,TRBV25-1,CASSPTGMGSTEAFF,TGTGCCAGCAGCCCAACAGGAATGGGGAGCACTGAAGCTTTCTTT
.,TRBJ2-2,few,TRBV19,CASSKDGITGELFF,TGTGCCAGTAGCAAAGACGGGATAACCGGGGAGCTGTTTTTT
.,TRBJ1-6,.,TRBV4-1,CASSQTGRNSPLHF,TGCGCCAGCAGCCAGACAGGACGAAATTCACCCCTCCACTTT
TRBD1,TRBJ2-1,.,TRBV6-1,CAFRAGGASDEQFF,TGTGCCTTTAGGGCAGGGGGCGCTTCCGATGAGCAGTTCTTC
TRBD1,TRBJ1-2,.,TRBV24-1,CATGTGLGGYTF,TGTGCCACCGGGACAGGCCTTGGAGGCTACACCTTC
.,TRBJ2-5,many,TRBV19,CASTNRGDQETQYF,TGTGCCAGTACCAATAGGGGGGACCAAGAGACCCAGTACTTC
.,TRBJ2-1,.,TRBV14,CASSFATTEEQFF,TGTGCCAGCAGCTTCGCGACAACCGAAGAGCAGTTCTTC
.,TRBJ2-1,.,TRBV19,CASSFSRMTVNEQFF,TGTGCCAGTAGTTTCTCCCGGATGACTGTCAATGAGCAGTTCTTC
TRBD1,TRBJ2-7,many,TRBV30,CAWTGTGGYEQYF,TGTGCCTGGACCGGGACAGGGGGGTACGAGCAGTACTTC
.,TRBJ1-1,.,TRBV29-1,CSGRWGADTEAFF,TGCAGCGGACGTTGGGGTGCGGACACTGAAGCTTTCTTT
TRBD1,TRBJ2-7,.,TRBV19,CASSIQGAWDEQHF,TGTGCCAGTAGTATTCAGGGGGCGTGGGACGAGCAGCACTTC
.,TRBJ2-2,.,TRBV7-2,CASSFRPGTNTGELFF,TGTGCCAGCAGCTTCCGTCCGGGGACAAACACCGGGGAGCTGTTTTTT
TRBD2,TRBJ2-2,few,TRBV20-1,CSAPSLERETGELFF,TGCAGTGCCCCGAGTCTGGAGCGGGAGACCGGGGAGCTGTTTTTT
.,TRBJ2-7,few,TRBV20-1,CSATRGETILTEQYF,TGCAGTGCCACTAGGGGGGAGACGATCCTCACCGAGCAGTACTTC
.,TRBJ1-4,many,TRBV25-1,CASSEQQIDEKLFF,TGTGCCAGCAGTGAGCAACAGATTGATGAAAAACTGTTTTTT